This T cell receptor (beta chain) was sequenced during a study of long-term antiretroviral therapy in people with HIV. A v3.0 immunoSEQ assay was performed at survey level. Sequencing had a target that covered roughly 40,000-55,000 T-cell genomes per sample. Assay: immunoSEQ multiplex PCR; the TCRdb copy retains only in-frame clones and omits some. The sample includes about 28,000 clones, 84% of them seen just once. V was clipped by 5 bases and J by 1 base; unmatched bases: 7. The CDR3 totals 16 residues. Germline CDR1 SEHNR, CDR2 FQNEAQ (reference sequence). The clonotype comes from a man between 18 and 29 years old with HIV. Sequences were derived from unsorted PBMCs, sampled 0.4 years after starting antiretroviral therapy. The V and J genes are TRBV7-9 and TRBJ1-5, with TRBD1 matching 8 bases. CDR3 amino acids: CASSTGQGGSNQPQHF. The CDR3 DNA follows: TGTGCCAGCAGCACAGGACAGGGTGGCAGCAATCAGCCCCAGCATTTT.